These 12 T cell receptor beta chains were sequenced from one sample in a study of T cells in Graves' hyperthyroidism and ophthalmopathy. The TCR beta CDR3 regions underwent amplification using RNA transcripts as the source. HTBI primers were employed in a first-round RT-PCR of the TCR CDR3. TCRdb fed the multiplex PCR reads into MiXCR, producing one record per CDR3 protein. The profile shows about 580,000 distinct CDR3 sequences, about 15% of them singletons. The sample taken for sequencing was blood. The source is a woman aged 25 to 39 with Graves' hyperthyroidism that later progressed to Graves' ophthalmopathy.

This clonotype was picked up many times. Here the CDR3 DNA reads TGTGCCAGCAGCCAACGGCCCCACTACGAGCAGTACTTC. Its protein is CASSQRPHYEQYF. The genes are TRBV3-1 and TRBJ2-7; D is ambiguous. Germline values: CDR1 LGHDT, CDR2 YNNKEL (reference sequence). This CDR3 is built from 13 residues. The V end lost 2 bases, the J end lost 3 bases, and 8 bases lay between the germline ends.

This clonotype was counted a few times. The genes are TRBV4-1 and TRBJ2-7; TRBD1 agrees at 10 bases. The CDR3 has 14 amino acids. From germline, CDR1 is MGHRA and CDR2 YSYEKL. Trimming removed 4 bases from V and 5 bases from J; junction bases left unmatched: 5. This CDR3 reads CASSPGTGENEQYF. DNA for the CDR3: TGCGCCAGCAGCCCTGGGACAGGGGAGAACGAGCAGTACTTC.

This clonotype was recorded only once. The chain has TRBV19 and TRBJ1-5, with D perhaps matching TRBD1 (6 bases). The germline CDR1 and CDR2 sequences are LNHDA and SQIVND (reference sequence). The CDR3 is made up of 13 amino acids. Trimming stripped 10 bases from V and 3 bases from J, with 13 bases between. CDR3 residues: CATRDTHNQPQHF. The CDR3 DNA is TGTGCCACCCGGGACACCCACAATCAGCCCCAGCATTTT.

This clonotype was found many times. The chain has TRBV20-1 and TRBJ1-2, with D unclear. CDR3 length: 13 residues. The ends were cut back, 6 bases at V and 4 bases at J, with 15 bases in the middle. CDR1 and CDR2 from the germline V gene are DFQATT and SNEGSKA (reference sequence). CDR3 amino acids: CSAAPRAGYGYTF. CDR3 nucleotide sequence: TGCAGTGCGGCGCCCCGAGCTGGCTATGGCTACACCTTC.

This clonotype was seen ten or more times. The J gene is TRBJ1-1, the V gene TRBV7-9; the match to TRBD1 covers 8 bases. J was trimmed by 6 bases and V by 5 bases; bases with no gene match: 8. Germline V gene lookup returns CDR1 SEHNR and CDR2 FQNEAQ (reference sequence). The CDR3 sequence is 14 residues long. CDR3 in amino acids: CASSPRQGKSEAFF. CDR3 nucleotide sequence: TGTGCCAGCAGCCCGCGACAGGGGAAGTCTGAAGCTTTCTTT.

This clonotype was seen a few times. This rearrangement joins TRBV5-5 to TRBJ1-2; TRBD1 aligns across 10 bases. The CDR3 contains 15 residues. V dropped 0 bases and J dropped 8; count of bases not matched to a gene: 7. CDR1 is SGHKS and CDR2 is YYEKEE in the germline V gene (reference sequence). CDR3 region: CASSLDLTGGFGYTF. CDR3 bases: TGTGCCAGCAGCTTGGATTTGACAGGGGGCTTCGGCTACACCTTC.

This clonotype was counted a few times. This chain uses TRBV6-6 with TRBJ1-4, with D tentatively TRBD1 (6 bases). With 0 bases removed from V and 5 bases from J, the gap between germline ends came to 16 bases. There are 17 residues in the CDR3. CDR1 MNHNY and CDR2 SVGAGI come from the germline V gene (reference sequence). The CDR3 protein is CASSYSPDRNANEKLFF. The CDR3 DNA reads TGTGCCAGCAGTTACTCACCCGACAGGAATGCAAATGAAAAACTGTTTTTT.

This clonotype showed up many times. The chain combines TRBV11-2 with TRBJ1-1, with D hard to call. The ends were cut back, 0 bases at V and 0 bases at J, with 5 bases in the middle. The CDR3 is made up of 14 amino acids. The germline CDR1 and CDR2 sequences are SGHAT and FQNNGV. The CDR3 DNA reads as TGTGCCAGCAGCTTAGAATTGGTGAACACTGAAGCTTTCTTT. This translates into CASSLELVNTEAFF.

This chain links TRBV5-6 with TRBJ2-3, with unresolved D. With 6 bases removed from V and 4 bases from J, the gap between germline ends came to 12 bases. The CDR3 loop spans 13 amino acids. The germline V gene encodes CDR1 SGHDT and CDR2 YYEEEE. The CDR3 DNA sequence: TGTGCCAGCACCCTCCATGGGGCAGATACGCAGTATTTT. Translated: CASTLHGADTQYF.

This clonotype occurred many times. V and J are TRBV20-1 and TRBJ2-7; D tentatively reads TRBD1 or TRBD2 (7 bases each). From germline, CDR1 is DFQATT and CDR2 SNEGSKA (reference sequence). The germline V and J ends were trimmed by 1 base and 3 bases, with 13 bases remaining between them. CDR3 length: 14 amino acids. The CDR3 here is CSARGQGGGYEQYF. The CDR3 DNA sequence: TGCAGTGCTAGAGGACAGGGAGGGGGCTACGAGCAGTACTTC.

This clonotype was seen many times. The rearrangement uses TRBV20-1 and TRBJ1-3, with a possible D match to TRBD1 (6 bases). CDR1 DFQATT and CDR2 SNEGSKA come from the germline V gene (reference sequence). The CDR3 extends over 14 amino acids. The V and J ends lost 4 bases and 4 bases respectively, with 14 bases between them. As DNA, the CDR3 is TGCAGTGCTAACCCTACAGGGTCCGGAAACACCATATATTTT. It is translated as CSANPTGSGNTIYF.

This clonotype showed up just a few times. The CDR3 DNA is TGCGCCAGCAGCTTGGCTCCAGGGGCAGTTTTGGAGCAGTACTTC. Translation gives CASSLAPGAVLEQYF. The V and J genes are TRBV5-1 and TRBJ2-7; TRBD1 might be the D (6 bases). The CDR3 extends over 15 amino acids. The germline CDR1 and CDR2 sequences are SGHRS and YFSETQ. V lost 0 bases to trimming and J lost 7 bases, with 17 bases between them.